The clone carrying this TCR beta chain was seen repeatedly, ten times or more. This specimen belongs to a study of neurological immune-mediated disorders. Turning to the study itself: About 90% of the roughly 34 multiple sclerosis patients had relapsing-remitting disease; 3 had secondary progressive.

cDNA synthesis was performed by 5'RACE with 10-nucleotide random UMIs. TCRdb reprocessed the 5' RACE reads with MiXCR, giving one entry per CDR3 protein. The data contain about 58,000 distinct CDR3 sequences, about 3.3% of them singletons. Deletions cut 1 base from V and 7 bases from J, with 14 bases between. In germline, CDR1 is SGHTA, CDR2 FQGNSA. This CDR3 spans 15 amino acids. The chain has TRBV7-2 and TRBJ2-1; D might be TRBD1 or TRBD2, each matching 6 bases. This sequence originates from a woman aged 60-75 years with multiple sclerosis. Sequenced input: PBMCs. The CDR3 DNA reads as TGTGCCAGCAGCTTAGTCGGGAGAGACAGGAATGAGCAGTTCTTC. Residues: CASSLVGRDRNEQFF.